Listed here are 18 T cell receptor beta chains from one sample, sequenced in a study of cytomegalovirus exposure and HLA in healthy donors. PCR was performed using 60 Vbeta and 13 Jbeta primers. Assay: immunoSEQ multiplex PCR; the TCRdb copy retains only in-frame clones and omits some. The sample has about 87,000 clones, around 68% seen once; the top ten hold about 20%. The source material was PBMCs. The receptors here all came from a man aged 25 to 45 in good health and CMV-seropositive.

Notes on this clone: The junction differs from germline at one of its ends, possibly a read error. The chain is built from TRBV7-9 and TRBJ1-4; the D is unclear. CDR1 and CDR2 (germline): SEHNR, FQNEAQ (reference sequence). The CDR3 totals 12 residues. The CDR3 DNA is TGTTCCAGCAGCTTTACCGGGGAAAAACTGTTTTTT. This sequence encodes CSSSFTGEKLFF.

The chain joins TRBV9 to TRBJ2-3; 8 bases agree with TRBD2. The germline V gene has CDR1 SGDLS and CDR2 YYNGEE. V was clipped by 3 bases and J by 1 base; unmatched bases: 10. The CDR3 runs to 17 residues. CDR3 sequence (DNA): TGTGCCAGCAGCGAGCGGGAGATAGCGGTTCGCACAGATACGCAGTATTTT. Translation gives CASSEREIAVRTDTQYF.

The chain employs TRBV5-1 and TRBJ1-2, with D possibly TRBD1 on 5 matching bases. The CDR3 extends over 16 amino acids. Trimming removed 5 bases from V and 7 bases from J, with 24 bases in between. Germline lookup yields CDR1 SGHRS and CDR2 YFSETQ. This CDR3 is CASSPPSHQGDGGYTF. CDR3 nucleotide sequence: TGCGCCAGCAGTCCCCCTTCTCATCAGGGTGATGGTGGCTACACCTTC.

CDR3 nucleotide sequence: TGTGCCAGCAGCTCGCGACTAGCGTCCGGAGATACGCAGTATTTT. It specifies CASSSRLASGDTQYF. The rearrangement links TRBV5-8 to TRBJ2-3; 8 nucleotides align to TRBD2. Germline V gives CDR1 SGHTS, CDR2 YDEGEE. V was pared by 3 bases and J by 5 bases, with 8 bases of the junction left unmatched. The CDR3 has 15 residues.

J is TRBJ2-1 and V is TRBV6-1, with 9 bases that match TRBD1. Germline CDR1 MNHNS, CDR2 SASEGT. V was pared by 9 bases and J by 3 bases, with 9 bases of the junction left unmatched. The CDR3 covers 15 residues. The CDR3 here is CASLGTGHYYNEQFF. The DNA of the CDR3 is TGTGCCAGTCTCGGGACAGGGCATTACTACAATGAGCAGTTCTTC.

The chain is built from TRBV19 and TRBJ2-5, with 10 bases that match TRBD1. V gave up 5 bases and J gave up 4 bases; unmatched junction bases: 4. Per the germline V gene, CDR1 is LNHDA and CDR2 is SQIVND (reference sequence). This CDR3 contains 14 residues. DNA for the CDR3: TGTGCCAGTAGTGGCCGGGACAGGGGAGAGACCCAGTACTTC. This gives the protein CASSGRDRGETQYF.

This clone appeared a few times. CDR3: CASRGQTNIQYF. Written as DNA, the CDR3 is TGTGCCAGCAGGGGACAGACAAACATTCAGTACTTC. The chain carries TRBV6-1 and TRBJ2-4; 7 bases line up with TRBD1. The CDR3 has 12 residues. The trim removed 6 bases at V and 6 bases at J, leaving 2 bases unmatched. Germline CDR1 is MNHNS and CDR2 is SASEGT.

This chain joins TRBV15 and TRBJ1-1; TRBD1 matches at 9 bases. The trim removed 5 bases at V and 1 base at J, leaving 2 bases unmatched. This CDR3 is 14 amino acids long. In germline, CDR1 is LNHNV, CDR2 YYDKDF (reference sequence). DNA for the CDR3: TGTGCCACCAGCGCGGACAGGGGGAACACTGAAGCTTTCTTT. The encoded protein is CATSADRGNTEAFF.

This clone was seen once. The genes are TRBV6-8 and TRBJ2-7, with 9 bases aligning to TRBD1. In germline, CDR1 is MNHGY, CDR2 SAAAGT. CDR3 length equals 16 residues. The junction had 20 bases not matched to a gene; V was cut back by 11 bases and J by 6 bases. CDR3 nucleotide sequence: TGTGCCCCTACTCCGGCGGAAGGGACAGGGTGCTTCGAGCAGTACTTC. It translates to CAPTPAEGTGCFEQYF.

There are a few counts of this clone. The rearrangement uses TRBV18 and TRBJ1-6, with a weak D call TRBD1 (5 bases). CDR1 is KGHSH and CDR2 is LQKENI in the germline V gene. This CDR3 spans 14 amino acids. V was cut by 3 bases and J by 6 bases, with 9 bases left in between. This CDR3 is CASSPQQGNSPLHF. The CDR3 DNA reads TGTGCCAGCTCACCTCAGCAGGGTAATTCACCCCTCCACTTT.

A few counts support this clone. The V gene is TRBV14, the J gene TRBJ2-7; 7 bases align to TRBD1. CDR1 is SGHDN and CDR2 is FVKESK in the germline V gene. V shed 1 base, J shed 4 bases, and the junction held 7 bases outside the gene matches. The CDR3 has 15 residues. CDR3 sequence (DNA): TGTGCCAGCAGCCAAGGCACAGGGGAACGATACGAGCAGTACTTC. Protein sequence: CASSQGTGERYEQYF.

V and J are TRBV7-6 and TRBJ2-1, with 14 positions matching TRBD2. The CDR3 consists of 16 residues. CDR1 and CDR2 from the germline V gene are SGHVS and FNYEAQ. V shed 2 bases, J shed 6 bases, and the junction held 3 bases outside the gene matches. For the CDR3, the DNA is TGTGCCAGCAGCTTACTAGGGACTAGCGGGGGCAATGAGCAGTTCTTC. It is translated as CASSLLGTSGGNEQFF.

The chain employs TRBV2 and TRBJ2-7; 9 bases line up with TRBD2. V lost 5 bases, J lost 2 bases, and 7 bases stayed unmatched. The CDR3 is 15 amino acids. Germline V gives CDR1 SNHLY, CDR2 FYNNEI. The CDR3 DNA follows: TGTGCCAGCAGTTCTCGCGGGGGGGCCCCCTACGAGCAGTACTTC. Translation gives CASSSRGGAPYEQYF.

This rearrangement joins TRBV13 to TRBJ1-2; D is unresolved. Germline V gene sequence: CDR1 PRHDT, CDR2 FYEKMQ (reference sequence). This CDR3 is 14 amino acids long. The V gene lost 5 bases and the J gene lost 5 bases, with 15 bases spanning the gap. Here the CDR3 DNA reads TGTGCCAGCAGCCTCCGGGAGATACAATATGGCTACACCTTC. Translating it yields CASSLREIQYGYTF.

J is TRBJ2-3 and V is TRBV7-9; 9 bases agree with TRBD1. This CDR3 region has 18 residues. The germline CDR1 and CDR2 sequences are SEHNR and FQNEAQ (reference sequence). Trimming cost V 5 bases and J 2 bases; bases outside gene matches: 14. For the CDR3, the DNA is TGTGCCAGCAGCATGGACAGGGGAGAAGCGGGAATCACAGATACGCAGTATTTT. Protein product: CASSMDRGEAGITDTQYF.

The rearrangement links TRBV6-5 to TRBJ2-7; 8 bases are shared with TRBD1. V shed 6 bases and J 7 bases; nucleotides not matched to a gene: 8. This CDR3 has 13 amino acids. Germline lookup yields CDR1 MNHEY and CDR2 SVGAGI. The CDR3 DNA reads as TGTGCCAGCAGATCGGACAGGGCCCGGGAGCAGTACTTC. Its protein is CASRSDRAREQYF.

The chain has TRBV6-5 and TRBJ2-7; possible D gene TRBD2, 5 bases. The CDR3 extends over 14 amino acids. The germline gives CDR1 MNHEY, CDR2 SVGAGI. Trimming stripped 2 bases from V and 6 bases from J, with 14 bases between. The CDR3 bases are TGTGCCAGCAGTTACGTACGTTCACGGGGCGAGCAGTACTTC. As protein: CASSYVRSRGEQYF.

The chain is built from TRBV6-1 and TRBJ2-1, with 13 nucleotides matching TRBD2. CDR3 size: 18 residues. In germline, CDR1 is MNHNS, CDR2 SASEGT. Trimming at V came to 1 base and at J to 2 bases, leaving 5 bases not matched to a gene. The DNA for the CDR3 is TGTGCCAGCAGTGAAGGACGGACTAGCGGGGGCCCCTACAATGAGCAGTTCTTC. This sequence encodes CASSEGRTSGGPYNEQFF.